The 9 T cell receptor beta chains reported below all come from one sample, sequenced in a study of cytomegalovirus exposure and HLA in healthy donors (dated by TCRdb to about 2017). Library prep was done by the immunoSEQ multiplex PCR assay. For the multiplex PCR, a mixture combining 60 forward primers for TCR Vbeta segments and 13 reverse primers for TCR Jbeta segments was used. The source is immuneACCESS, and TCRdb retained only in-frame sequences with V and J called. Part of the clones is not carried over; for the studies checked, unresolved V genes explain less than half of this, and the remainder is unexplained. The sample includes roughly 190,000 clones, with over 75% observed a single time. About 2.9% of the sample rests with the top ten. The sequencing sample was made of PBMCs. The receptors were sampled from a female donor in good health and CMV-seronegative.

The V gene is TRBV6-5, the J gene TRBJ2-7; possibly TRBD1 for D (7 bases). This CDR3 is 15 amino acids long. Germline loops: CDR1 MNHEY, CDR2 SVGAGI. V was pared by 2 bases and J by 3 bases, with 14 bases between. The CDR3 sequence is CASSYDAGQSYEQYF. The CDR3 nucleotides are TGTGCCAGCAGTTACGATGCGGGACAGAGCTACGAGCAGTACTTC.

This chain uses TRBV28 with TRBJ2-4; 8 bases agree with TRBD2. CDR3 length: 16 amino acids. J lost 0 bases, V lost 4 bases, and 5 bases had no gene match. Germline-derived CDR1 and CDR2 are MDHEN and SYDVKM. CDR3: CASSSLAGLAKNIQYF. The CDR3 nucleotides are TGTGCCAGCAGTTCGTTAGCGGGACTAGCCAAAAACATTCAGTACTTC.

Concerning this clone: The junction departs from the called germline gene at one end, perhaps through a read error. The chain combines TRBV12-5 with TRBJ2-1; D perhaps matches TRBD1 (5 bases). Looked up from germline, CDR1 is LGHNT and CDR2 is FRNRAP. This CDR3 is built from 15 residues. The CDR3, as DNA: TGTGCTAGTGGTTTGGTAGGGGCACCCTACAGTGAGCAGTTCTTC. As protein: CASGLVGAPYSEQFF. Variable domain in full (rest from reference TRBV12-5 and TRBJ2-1): DARVTQTPRHKVTEMGQEVTMRCQPILGHNTVFWYRQTMMQGLELLAYFRNRAPLDDSGMPKDRFSAEMPDATLATLKIQPSEPRDSAVYFCASGLVGAPYSEQFFGPGTRLTVL.

The rearrangement links TRBV6-5 to TRBJ2-1, with D tentatively TRBD2 (5 bases). Germline values: CDR1 MNHEY, CDR2 SVGAGI. Trimming stripped 5 bases from V and 2 bases from J, with 13 bases between. The length of the CDR3 is 15 residues. CDR3 sequence reads: CASSLRGAPYNEQFF. In DNA form, the CDR3 reads TGTGCCAGCAGTCTCCGGGGAGCTCCCTACAATGAGCAGTTCTTC.

DNA for the CDR3: TGTGCCAGCAGTTTTCTAGCGGGAGATGAGGGAGATACGCAGTATTTT. Translation: CASSFLAGDEGDTQYF. The chain recombines TRBV28 with TRBJ2-3, with 10 bases aligning to TRBD2. This CDR3 is 16 amino acids long. The germline V gene encodes CDR1 MDHEN and CDR2 SYDVKM. Trimming cost V 3 bases and J 5 bases; bases outside gene matches: 8. Supplemented by reference TRBV28 and TRBJ2-3, the full variable domain reads DVKVTQSSRYLVKRTGEKVFLECVQDMDHENMFWYRQDPGLGLRLIYFSYDVKMKEKGDIPEGYSVSREKKERFSLILESASTNQTSMYLCASSFLAGDEGDTQYFGPGTRLTVL.

As DNA, the CDR3 is TGTGCCAGCAGCCTGGGACAGAGGGCAGATACGCAGTATTTT. Its protein product is CASSLGQRADTQYF. The genes are TRBV7-2 and TRBJ2-3; 7 bases map to TRBD1. The CDR3 sequence is 14 residues long. CDR1 and CDR2 from the germline V gene are SGHTA and FQGNSA. V lost 5 bases and J lost 4; bases outside the gene matches: 6.

A few counts support this clone. The junction departs from the called germline gene at one end, perhaps through a read error. J is TRBJ2-7 and V is TRBV29-1; perhaps TRBD1 as D (6 bases). The CDR3 extends over 15 amino acids. Germline V gene lookup returns CDR1 SQVTM and CDR2 ANQGSEA. The CDR3 here is CSVVVMGTLSNEQYF. The CDR3 DNA follows: TGCAGCGTTGTTGTTATGGGGACACTCTCCAACGAGCAGTACTTC.

This chain connects TRBV9 to TRBJ1-3, with D unclear. The CDR3 length is 16 residues. Trimming took 2 bases from V and 0 from J, leaving 12 bases between them. Germline V CDR1 and CDR2: SGDLS, YYNGEE. The CDR3 DNA sequence: TGTGCCAGCAGCGTCACAGTAACCACCTCTGGAAACACCATATATTTT. Encoded protein: CASSVTVTTSGNTIYF. Combining the CDR3 with reference TRBV9 and TRBJ1-3 gives the whole variable domain DSGVTQTPKHLITATGQRVTLRCSPRSGDLSVYWYQQSLDQGLQFLIQYYNGEERAKGNILERFSAQQFPDLHSELNLSSLELGDSALYFCASSVTVTTSGNTIYFGEGSWLTVV.

This chain uses TRBV5-1 with TRBJ2-1; the D gene is possibly TRBD1 (6 bases). Germline-derived CDR1 and CDR2 are SGHRS and YFSETQ. V gave up 2 bases and J gave up 5 bases, with 11 bases separating them. The CDR3 consists of 14 residues. The CDR3 reads CASSFWTVNNEQFF. CDR3 bases: TGCGCCAGCAGCTTTTGGACAGTCAACAATGAGCAGTTCTTC.